Only a few counts were recorded for the clone carrying this TCR beta chain. Its antigen is currently unknown. The data were obtained in a study of CD8+CD57+ T cells in acquired aplastic anemia. Notes on the study in general: Patients did not significantly differ from controls in CD8+ Simpson's diversity. Common to patients and controls were around 30 CD8+ CDR3 sequences.

For CDR3 and TCR beta VDJ profiling, genomic DNA was the template used. TCRdb ran MiXCR on the reads and lists one entry per CDR3 protein. The sample lists more than 150,000 distinct CDR3 sequences, 48% occurring once. An expansion of CD8+CD57+ cells by flow cytometry had been shown in patients chosen for sequencing. Germline CDR1 reads LNHDA; CDR2 reads SQIVND (reference sequence). V shed 7 bases and J 6 bases; nucleotides not matched to a gene: 2. The CDR3 totals 11 residues. Sequenced sample: sorted CD4+, CD8+, or CD8+CD57+ T cells (not recorded which) from PBMCs. This sequence originates from a human donor with aplastic anemia. The V and J genes are TRBV19 and TRBJ1-1, with 7 bases fitting TRBD1. CDR3 protein: CASTQGAEAFF. The DNA of the CDR3 is TGTGCCAGTACTCAGGGGGCTGAAGCTTTCTTT.